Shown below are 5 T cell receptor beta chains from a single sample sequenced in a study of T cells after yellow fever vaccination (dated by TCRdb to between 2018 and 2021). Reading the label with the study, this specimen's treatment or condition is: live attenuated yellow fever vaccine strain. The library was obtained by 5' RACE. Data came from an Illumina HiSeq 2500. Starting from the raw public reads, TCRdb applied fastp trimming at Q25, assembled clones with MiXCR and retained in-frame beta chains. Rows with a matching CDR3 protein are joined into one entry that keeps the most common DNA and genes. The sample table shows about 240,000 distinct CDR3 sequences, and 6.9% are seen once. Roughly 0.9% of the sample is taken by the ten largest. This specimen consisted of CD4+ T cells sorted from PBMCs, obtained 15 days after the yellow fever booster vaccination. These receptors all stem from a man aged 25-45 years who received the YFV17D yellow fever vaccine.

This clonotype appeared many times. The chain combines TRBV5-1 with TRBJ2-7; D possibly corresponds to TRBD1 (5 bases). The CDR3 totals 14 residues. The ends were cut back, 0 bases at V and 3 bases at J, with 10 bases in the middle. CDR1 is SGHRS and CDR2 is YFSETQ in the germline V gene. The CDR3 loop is CASSLGTDSYEQYF. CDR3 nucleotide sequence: TGCGCCAGCAGCTTGGGCACCGACAGCTACGAGCAGTACTTC.

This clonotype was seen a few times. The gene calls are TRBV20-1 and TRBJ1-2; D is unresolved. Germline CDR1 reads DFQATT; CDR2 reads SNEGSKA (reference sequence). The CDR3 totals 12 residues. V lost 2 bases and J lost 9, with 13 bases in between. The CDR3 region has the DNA TGCAGTGCTAGATCGCCTACTTCAAGCTACACCTTC. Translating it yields CSARSPTSSYTF.

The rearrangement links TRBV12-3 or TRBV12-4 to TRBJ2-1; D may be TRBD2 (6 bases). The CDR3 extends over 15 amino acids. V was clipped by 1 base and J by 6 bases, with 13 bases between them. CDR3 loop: CASSLEGGVVNEQFF. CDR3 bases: TGTGCCAGCAGTTTAGAAGGAGGGGTGGTCAATGAGCAGTTCTTC.

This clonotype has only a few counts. The CDR3 reads CASSPQGPFRYEQYF. The CDR3, as DNA: TGTGCCAGCAGTCCCCAGGGGCCCTTCCGCTACGAGCAGTACTTC. This chain links TRBV28 with TRBJ2-7; perhaps TRBD1 as D (6 bases). Germline CDR1 and CDR2: MDHEN and SYDVKM. Trimming removed 5 bases from V and 3 bases from J, with 17 bases in between. This CDR3 is 15 amino acids long.

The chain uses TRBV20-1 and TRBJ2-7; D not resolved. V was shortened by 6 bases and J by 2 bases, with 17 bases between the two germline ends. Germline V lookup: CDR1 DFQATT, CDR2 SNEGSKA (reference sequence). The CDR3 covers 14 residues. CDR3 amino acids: CSAQTSSPPYEQYF. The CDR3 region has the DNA TGCAGTGCCCAGACGTCCTCCCCCCCCTACGAGCAGTACTTC.